The source of this T cell receptor beta chain is a study of regulatory T cells in long-lasting Graves disease. Study results and caveats: For persistent Graves' patients, TCR diversity was lower than for newly diagnosed ones.

Time point indicated: persistent/refractory GD, antithyroid drugs over 5 years with positive TRAb. Generation of the TCR library employed RNA extracted from PBMCs. Relying on iRepertoire HTBI primers and Arm-PCR of CDR3 regions, the team built TCR beta libraries. TCRdb passed the multiplex PCR reads through MiXCR, listing each CDR3 protein once. Of about 660,000 distinct CDR3 sequences in the sample, about 32% were seen once. Germline values: CDR1 SEHNR, CDR2 FQNEAQ (reference sequence). The CDR3 extends over 14 amino acids. The ends were cut back, 5 bases at V and 3 bases at J, with 14 bases in the middle. Concerning this clonotype itself: Its cognate antigen is unknown.

The source is a female donor with Graves disease. This chain joins TRBV7-9 and TRBJ2-7, with D maybe TRBD1 (6 bases). This specimen consisted of peripheral blood mononuclear cells (PBMCs), obtained when the disease was refractory, from a patient treated with antithyroid drugs. The CDR3 nucleotides are TGTGCCAGCAGCGTTCAGGGGTATGGCTACGAGCAGTACTTC. Amino acid sequence: CASSVQGYGYEQYF.